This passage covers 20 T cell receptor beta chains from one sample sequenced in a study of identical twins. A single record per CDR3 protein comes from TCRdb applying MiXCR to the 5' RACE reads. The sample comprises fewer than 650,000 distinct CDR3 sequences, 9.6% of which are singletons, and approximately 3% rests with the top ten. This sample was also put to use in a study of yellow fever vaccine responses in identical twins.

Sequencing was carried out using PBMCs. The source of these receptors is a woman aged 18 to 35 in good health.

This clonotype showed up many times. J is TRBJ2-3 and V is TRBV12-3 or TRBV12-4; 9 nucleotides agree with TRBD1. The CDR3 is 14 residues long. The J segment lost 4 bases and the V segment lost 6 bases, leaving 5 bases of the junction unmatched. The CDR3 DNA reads TGTGCCAGCAGCCCGGGACAGGGATCAGATACGCAGTATTTT. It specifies CASSPGQGSDTQYF.

The CDR3 nucleotides read TGTGCCAGCAGCGGTTCCTGGGCCTCTGGAAACACCATATATTTT. Translation: CASSGSWASGNTIYF. This chain links TRBV3-1 with TRBJ1-3; D remains ambiguous. V lost 5 bases and J 0 bases, leaving 11 bases between the germline ends. Per germline, CDR1 LGHDT and CDR2 YNNKEL (reference sequence). This CDR3 spans 15 amino acids.

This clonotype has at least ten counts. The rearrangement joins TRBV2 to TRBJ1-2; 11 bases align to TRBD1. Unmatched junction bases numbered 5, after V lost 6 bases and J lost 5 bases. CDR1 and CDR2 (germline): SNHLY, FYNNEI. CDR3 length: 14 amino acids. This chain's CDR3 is CASRTDRGLYGYTF. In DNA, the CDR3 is TGTGCCAGCAGAACGGACAGGGGGCTGTATGGCTACACCTTC.

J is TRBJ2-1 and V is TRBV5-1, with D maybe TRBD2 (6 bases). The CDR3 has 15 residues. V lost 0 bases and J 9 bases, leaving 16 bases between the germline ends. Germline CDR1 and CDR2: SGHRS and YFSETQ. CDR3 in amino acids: CASSLVAGTSGEQFF. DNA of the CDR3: TGCGCCAGCAGCTTGGTAGCCGGGACTTCTGGTGAGCAGTTCTTC.

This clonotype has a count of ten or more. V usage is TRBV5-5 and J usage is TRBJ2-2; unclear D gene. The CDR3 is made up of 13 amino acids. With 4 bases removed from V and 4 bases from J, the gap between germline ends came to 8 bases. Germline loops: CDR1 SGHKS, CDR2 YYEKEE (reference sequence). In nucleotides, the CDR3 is TGTGCCAGCAGCACCAGTGTCACCGGGGAGCTGTTTTTT. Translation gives CASSTSVTGELFF. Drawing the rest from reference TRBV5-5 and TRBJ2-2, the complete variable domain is DAGVTQSPTHLIKTRGQQVTLRCSPISGHKSVSWYQQVLGQGPQFIFQYYEKEERGRGNFPDRFSARQFPNYSSELNVNALLLGDSALYLCASSTSVTGELFFGEGSRLTVL.

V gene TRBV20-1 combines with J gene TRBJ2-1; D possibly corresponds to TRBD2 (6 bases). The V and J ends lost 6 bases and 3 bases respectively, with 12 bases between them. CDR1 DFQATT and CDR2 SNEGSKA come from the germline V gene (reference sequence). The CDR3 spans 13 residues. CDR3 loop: CSAYPGLYNEQFF. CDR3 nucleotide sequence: TGCAGTGCGTATCCGGGACTCTACAATGAGCAGTTCTTC.

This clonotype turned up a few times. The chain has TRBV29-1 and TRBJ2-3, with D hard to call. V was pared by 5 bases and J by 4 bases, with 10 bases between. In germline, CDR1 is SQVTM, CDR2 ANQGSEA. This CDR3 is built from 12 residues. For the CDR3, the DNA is TGCAGCGTTTTGATGGGGTCAGATACGCAGTATTTT. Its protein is CSVLMGSDTQYF.

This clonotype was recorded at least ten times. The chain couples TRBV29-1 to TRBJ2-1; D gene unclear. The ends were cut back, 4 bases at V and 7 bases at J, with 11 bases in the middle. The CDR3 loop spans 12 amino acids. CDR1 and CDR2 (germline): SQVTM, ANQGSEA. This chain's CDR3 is CSVVLNGNEQFF. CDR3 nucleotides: TGCAGCGTTGTACTTAACGGAAATGAGCAGTTCTTC.

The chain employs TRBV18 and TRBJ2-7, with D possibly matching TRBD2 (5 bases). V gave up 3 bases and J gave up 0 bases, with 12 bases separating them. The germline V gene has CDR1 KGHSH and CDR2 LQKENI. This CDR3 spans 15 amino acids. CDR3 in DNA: TGTGCCAGCTCACCGTCTGCTAGCTACTCCTACGAGCAGTACTTC. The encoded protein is CASSPSASYSYEQYF.

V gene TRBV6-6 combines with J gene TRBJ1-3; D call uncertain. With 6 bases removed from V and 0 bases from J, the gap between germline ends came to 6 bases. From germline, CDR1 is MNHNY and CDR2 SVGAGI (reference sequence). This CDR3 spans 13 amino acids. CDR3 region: CASRNPSGNTIYF. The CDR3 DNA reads TGTGCCAGCAGGAACCCCTCTGGAAACACCATATATTTT.

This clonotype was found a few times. The CDR3 sequence is CASISDSIRYNEQFF. CDR3 sequence (DNA): TGTGCCAGCATCTCGGACTCTATACGCTACAATGAGCAGTTCTTC. The rearrangement joins TRBV7-9 to TRBJ2-1; D is possibly TRBD2 (5 bases). The ends were cut back, 7 bases at V and 3 bases at J, with 16 bases in the middle. This CDR3 spans 15 amino acids. Germline V gene data show CDR1 as SEHNR and CDR2 as FQNEAQ (reference sequence).

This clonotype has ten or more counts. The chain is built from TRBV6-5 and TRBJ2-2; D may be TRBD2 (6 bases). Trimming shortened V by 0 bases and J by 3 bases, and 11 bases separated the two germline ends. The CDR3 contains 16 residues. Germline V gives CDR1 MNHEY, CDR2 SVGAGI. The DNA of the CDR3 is TGTGCCAGCAGTTACTCGCTGGGACTTTACACCGGGGAGCTGTTTTTT. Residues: CASSYSLGLYTGELFF.

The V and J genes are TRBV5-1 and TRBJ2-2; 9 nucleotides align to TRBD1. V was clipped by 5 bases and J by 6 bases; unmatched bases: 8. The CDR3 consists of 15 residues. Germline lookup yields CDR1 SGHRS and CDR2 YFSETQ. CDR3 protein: CASREGQGEAGELFF. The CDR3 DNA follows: TGCGCCAGCAGGGAGGGACAGGGTGAAGCCGGGGAGCTGTTTTTT.

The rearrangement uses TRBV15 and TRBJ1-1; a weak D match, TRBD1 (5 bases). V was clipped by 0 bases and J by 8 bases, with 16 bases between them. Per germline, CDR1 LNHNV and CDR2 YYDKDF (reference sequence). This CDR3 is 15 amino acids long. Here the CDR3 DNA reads TGTGCCACCAGCAGAGATCTTCCAGGGAGGGGAGAAGCTTTCTTT. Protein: CATSRDLPGRGEAFF. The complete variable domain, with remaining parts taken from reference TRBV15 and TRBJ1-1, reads DAMVIQNPRYQVTQFGKPVTLSCSQTLNHNVMYWYQQKSSQAPKLLFHYYDKDFNNEADTPDNFQSRRPNTSFCFLDIRSPGLGDTAMYLCATSRDLPGRGEAFFGQGTRLTVV.

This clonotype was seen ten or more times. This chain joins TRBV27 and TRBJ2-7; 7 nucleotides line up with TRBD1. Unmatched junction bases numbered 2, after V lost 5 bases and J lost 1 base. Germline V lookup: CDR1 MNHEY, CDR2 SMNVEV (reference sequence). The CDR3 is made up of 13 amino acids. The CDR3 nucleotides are TGTGCCAGCAGTCCGGGACAGTCCTACGAGCAGTACTTC. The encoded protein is CASSPGQSYEQYF.

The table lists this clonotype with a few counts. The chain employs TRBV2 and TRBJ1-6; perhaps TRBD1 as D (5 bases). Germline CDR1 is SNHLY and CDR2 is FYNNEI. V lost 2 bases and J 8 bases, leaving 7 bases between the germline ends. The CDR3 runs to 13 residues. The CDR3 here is CASSEPGHSPLHF. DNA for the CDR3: TGTGCCAGCAGTGAACCGGGGCATTCACCCCTCCACTTT.

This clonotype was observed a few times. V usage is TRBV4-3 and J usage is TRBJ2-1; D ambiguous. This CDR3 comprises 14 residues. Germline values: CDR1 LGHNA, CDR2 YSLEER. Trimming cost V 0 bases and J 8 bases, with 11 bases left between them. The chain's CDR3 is CASSQDGLADEQFF. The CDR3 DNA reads TGCGCCAGCAGCCAAGATGGTTTGGCCGATGAGCAGTTCTTC.

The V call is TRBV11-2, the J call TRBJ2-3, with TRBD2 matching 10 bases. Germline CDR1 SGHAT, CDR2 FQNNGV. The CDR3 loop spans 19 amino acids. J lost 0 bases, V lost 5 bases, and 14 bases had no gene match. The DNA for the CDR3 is TGTGCCAGCAGCACCCGCGGGACTAGCGCCGCGAGCAGCACAGATACGCAGTATTTT. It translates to CASSTRGTSAASSTDTQYF.

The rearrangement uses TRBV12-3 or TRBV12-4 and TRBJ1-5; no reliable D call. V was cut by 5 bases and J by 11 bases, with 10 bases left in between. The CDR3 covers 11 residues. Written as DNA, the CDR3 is TGTGCCAGCAGTATTATGGGAGCCCAGCATTTT. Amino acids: CASSIMGAQHF.

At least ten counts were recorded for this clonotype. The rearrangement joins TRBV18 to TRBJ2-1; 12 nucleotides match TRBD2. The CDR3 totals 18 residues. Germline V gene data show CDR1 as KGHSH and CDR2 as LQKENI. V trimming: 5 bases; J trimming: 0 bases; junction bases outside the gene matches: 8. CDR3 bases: TGTGCCAGCTCATCCAGACTAGCGGGGGCCTTCTCCTACAATGAGCAGTTCTTC. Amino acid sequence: CASSSRLAGAFSYNEQFF.